The clone carrying this TCR beta chain was seen a few times. Its antigen is still unknown. The source of the sample is a study of T-cell reconstitution after alpha-beta-depleted transplantation in children. Study results and limitations: Newly made T cells mostly supplied T-cell counts and diversity one year after transplant. Some patients showed high day-60 TCRbeta diversity, which derived from surviving recipient T cells and thymic progenitors. After transplant, at about two months, alpha-beta T cells were reportedly derived from several hundred expanded graft clones.

Preparation of the TCRbeta library involved a method that used unique molecular identifiers. MiXCR was run by TCRdb on the PCR reads, yielding one entry per CDR3 protein. The sample gives 100,000 or so distinct CDR3 sequences, around 6.1% of which show up once; about 6% is in the top ten. CDR1 SGHDN and CDR2 FVKESK come from the germline V gene. This CDR3 is 13 amino acids long. V was trimmed by 3 bases and J by 3 bases, leaving 5 bases between them. The TCR originated in a female patient between 2 and 15 years old who had a stem cell transplant for Fanconi anemia, so the T cells may come from the graft donor. The gene calls are TRBV14 and TRBJ2-2; TRBD2 is a possible D gene (5 bases). The sample was PBMCs, mostly from graft donor cells, taken 60 days after TCRalphabeta/CD19-depleted stem cell transplant. The DNA for the CDR3 is TGTGCCAGCAGCCAGGACTACACCGGGGAGCTGTTTTTT. Its translation is CASSQDYTGELFF.